What follows describes a single TCR beta chain. The data were obtained in a study of cytomegalovirus exposure and HLA in healthy donors. The PCR had 60 Vbeta and 13 Jbeta primers. Produced via immunoSEQ multiplex PCR; TCRdb's table is partial and in-frame only. The data contain 75,000 to 100,000 clones, 60% to 80% of them singletons. The sequence was obtained from a woman aged 55-69 years in good health and CMV-seropositive. Sequenced material: PBMCs.

CDR3 protein: CASSSLQGAFGETQYF. In DNA form, the CDR3 reads TGTGCCAGTAGTTCCTTACAGGGGGCGTTCGGGGAGACCCAGTACTTC. J is TRBJ2-5 and V is TRBV19, with 9 bases fitting TRBD1. V was clipped by 5 bases and J by 5 bases; unmatched bases: 12. The germline V gene encodes CDR1 LNHDA and CDR2 SQIVND (reference sequence). This CDR3 contains 16 residues.